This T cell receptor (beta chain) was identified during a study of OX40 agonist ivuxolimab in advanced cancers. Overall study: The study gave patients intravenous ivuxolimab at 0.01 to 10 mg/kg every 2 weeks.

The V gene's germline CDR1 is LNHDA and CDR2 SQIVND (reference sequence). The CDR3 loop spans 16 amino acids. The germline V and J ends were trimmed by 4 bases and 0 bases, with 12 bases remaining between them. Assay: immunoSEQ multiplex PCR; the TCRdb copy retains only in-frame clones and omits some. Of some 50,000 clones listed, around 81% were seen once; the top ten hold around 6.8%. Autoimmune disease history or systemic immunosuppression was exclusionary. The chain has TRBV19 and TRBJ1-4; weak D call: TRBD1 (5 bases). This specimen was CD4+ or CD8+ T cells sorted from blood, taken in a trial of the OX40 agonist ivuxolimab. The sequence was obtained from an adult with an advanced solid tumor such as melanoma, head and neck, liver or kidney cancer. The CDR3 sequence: CASSRGTRSTNEKLFF. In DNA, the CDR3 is TGTGCCAGTAGTAGGGGGACTCGCTCAACTAATGAAAAACTGTTTTTT.